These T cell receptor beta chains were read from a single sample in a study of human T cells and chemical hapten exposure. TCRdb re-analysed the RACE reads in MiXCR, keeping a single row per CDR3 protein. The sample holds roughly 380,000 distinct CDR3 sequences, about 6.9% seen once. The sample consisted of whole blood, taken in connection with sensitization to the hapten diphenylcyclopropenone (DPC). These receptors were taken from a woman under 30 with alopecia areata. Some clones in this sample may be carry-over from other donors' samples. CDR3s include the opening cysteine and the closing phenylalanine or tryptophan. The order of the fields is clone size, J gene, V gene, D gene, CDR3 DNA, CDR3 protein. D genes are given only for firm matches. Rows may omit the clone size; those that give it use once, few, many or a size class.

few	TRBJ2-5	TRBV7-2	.	TGTGCCAGCAGCAAGGAGTACCAAGAGACCCAGTACTTC	CASSKEYQETQYF
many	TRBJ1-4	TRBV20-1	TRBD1	TGCAGTGCTGACCGCCGGGACAGGGAAGAAAAACTGTTTTTT	CSADRRDREEKLFF
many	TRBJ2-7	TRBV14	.	TGTGCCAGCAGCCACGATACCGGGACGGGGGCCTACGAGCAGTACTTC	CASSHDTGTGAYEQYF
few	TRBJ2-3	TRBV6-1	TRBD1	TGTGCCAGCACCCCTCGGGGGACAGGGGGATTACCTAGCACAGATACGCAGTATTTT	CASTPRGTGGLPSTDTQYF
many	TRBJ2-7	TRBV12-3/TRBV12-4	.	TGTGCCAGCAGTCGGGGGTACGAGCAGTACTTC	CASSRGYEQYF
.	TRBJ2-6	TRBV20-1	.	TGCAGTGCCCTCCCAGTAGGTTTCTCTGGGGCCAACGTCCTGACTTTC	CSALPVGFSGANVLTF
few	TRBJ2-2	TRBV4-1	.	TGCGCCAGCAGCCAACAGCCAGGAGGGGGTGATCCCGGGGAGCTGTTTTTT	CASSQQPGGGDPGELFF
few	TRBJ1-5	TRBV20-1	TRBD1	TGCAGTGCTAGAATGGGGACAGGGGGCCAGCCCCAGCATTTT	CSARMGTGGQPQHF
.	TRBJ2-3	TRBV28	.	TGTGCCAGCAGTCCACCCCCCGCAGCAGATACGCAGTATTTT	CASSPPPAADTQYF
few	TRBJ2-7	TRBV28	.	TGTGCCAGCAGCTTGACAGATACCTACGAGCAGTACTTC	CASSLTDTYEQYF
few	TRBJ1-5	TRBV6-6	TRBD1	TGTGCCAGCAGTTACAGGGACAGGTATCAGCCCCAGCATTTT	CASSYRDRYQPQHF
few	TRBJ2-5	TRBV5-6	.	TGTGCCAGCAGCTCCGACAGGTCGGAGACCCAGTACTTC	CASSSDRSETQYF
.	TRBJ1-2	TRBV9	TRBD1	TGTGCCAGCAGCGTAGGTTCGACAGGGGGCTTTGGCTACACCTTC	CASSVGSTGGFGYTF
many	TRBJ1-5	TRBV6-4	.	TGTGCCAGCAGTGACGGCAATAGCAATCAGCCCCAGCATTTT	CASSDGNSNQPQHF
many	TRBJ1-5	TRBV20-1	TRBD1	TGCAGTGCTAGCGGGACAGGGGGCAGTCAGCCCCAGCATTTT	CSASGTGGSQPQHF
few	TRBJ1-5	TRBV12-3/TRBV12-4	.	TGTGCCAGCAGTTTAGCGCATAGACCCCATCAGCCCCAGCATTTT	CASSLAHRPHQPQHF
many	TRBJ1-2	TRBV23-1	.	TGCGCCAGCAGTCAATCGTTGGGCAGAACCTATGGCTACACCTTC	CASSQSLGRTYGYTF
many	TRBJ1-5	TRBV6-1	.	TGTGCCAGTCAATGGGAAGGCAATCAGCCCCAGCATTTT	CASQWEGNQPQHF
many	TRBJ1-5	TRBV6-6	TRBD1	TGTGCCAGCAGTTACTCCGGACAGGGTAGCAATCAGCCCCAGCATTTT	CASSYSGQGSNQPQHF
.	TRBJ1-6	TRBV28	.	TGTGCCAGCAGTTTTACCGGAACAGGGTATAATTCACCCCTCCACTTT	CASSFTGTGYNSPLHF
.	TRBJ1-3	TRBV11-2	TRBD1	TGTGCCAGCAGCTTGGACAGGCCTAGCTCTGGAAACACCATATATTTT	CASSLDRPSSGNTIYF
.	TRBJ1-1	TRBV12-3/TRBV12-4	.	TGTGCCAGCAGTTTCTGGAACAGGACGGCTTTCTTT	CASSFWNRTAFF
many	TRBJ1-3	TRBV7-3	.	TGTGCCAGCAGCTTAACAGGGTCATCTGGAAACACCATATATTTT	CASSLTGSSGNTIYF
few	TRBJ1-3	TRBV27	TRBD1	TGTGCCAGCAGTCCCGGACAGGGGGAAACTTCGTACTCTGGAAACACCATATATTTT	CASSPGQGETSYSGNTIYF
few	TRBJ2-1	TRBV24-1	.	TGTGCCACCAGTGACAATACAGAGACCGGGTTCTCCTACAATGAGCAGTTCTTC	CATSDNTETGFSYNEQFF
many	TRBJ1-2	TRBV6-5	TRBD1	TGTGCCAGCAGCCAAGCAGGGGGAGGCTATGGCTACACCTTC	CASSQAGGGYGYTF
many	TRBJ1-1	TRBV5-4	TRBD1	TGTGCCAGCAGTGATGGACAGGCCAGGAACACTGAAGCTTTCTTT	CASSDGQARNTEAFF
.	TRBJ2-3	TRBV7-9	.	TGTGCCAGCAGTTTCACCCAAGCACGGGACACAGATACGCAGTATTTT	CASSFTQARDTDTQYF
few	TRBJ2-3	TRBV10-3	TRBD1	TGTGCCATCAGTGGGACAGGGGGAATGGATACGCAGTATTTT	CAISGTGGMDTQYF
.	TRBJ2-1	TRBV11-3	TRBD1	TGTGCCAGCAGCTCTGGAATAAACAGGGGGCCTTACAATGAGCAGTTCTTC	CASSSGINRGPYNEQFF
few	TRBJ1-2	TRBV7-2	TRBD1	TGTGCCAGCAGCTTATTCGAGGGGGCAAATGGCTACACCTTC	CASSLFEGANGYTF
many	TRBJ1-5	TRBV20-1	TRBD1	TGCAGTGCCCCGGACAGGGGGCAGATAGGCAATCAGCCCCAGCATTTT	CSAPDRGQIGNQPQHF
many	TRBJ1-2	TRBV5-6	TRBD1	TGTGCCAGCACCACGATGGGACAGGGGGCCGGGAACTATGGCTACACCTTC	CASTTMGQGAGNYGYTF
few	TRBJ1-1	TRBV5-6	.	TGTGCCAGCAGCCCACCCAGGGGCCTTGAAGCTTTCTTT	CASSPPRGLEAFF
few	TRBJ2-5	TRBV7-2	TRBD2	TGTGCCAGCAGCTTAGCCCCCCTAGCGGGGAAAGAGACCCAGTACTTC	CASSLAPLAGKETQYF
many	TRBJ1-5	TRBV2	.	TGTGCCAGCAGACGGGATACGTCTTGGCCCCAGCATTTT	CASRRDTSWPQHF
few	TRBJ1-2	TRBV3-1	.	TGTGCCAGCAGCCAGGCGGATGTTGGCTATGGCTACACCTTC	CASSQADVGYGYTF
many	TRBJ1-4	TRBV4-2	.	TGTGCCAGCACCGCTGGAGGCGGTGGAAAACTGTTTTTT	CASTAGGGGKLFF
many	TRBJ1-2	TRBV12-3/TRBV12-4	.	TGTGCCAGCTCGACAGCCCCCATTGACTACACCTTC	CASSTAPIDYTF
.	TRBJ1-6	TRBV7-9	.	TGTGCCAGCAGCGGGCGAATTGATTCACCCCTCCACTTT	CASSGRIDSPLHF
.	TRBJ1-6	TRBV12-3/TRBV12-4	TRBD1	TGTGCCAGCAGTGCACTACAGGGGTTCAATTCACCCCTCCACTTT	CASSALQGFNSPLHF
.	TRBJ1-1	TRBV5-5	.	TGTGCCAGCAGCTCACCAAATATGGGGATGAACACTGAAGCTTTCTTT	CASSSPNMGMNTEAFF
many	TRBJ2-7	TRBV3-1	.	TGTGCCAGCAGCCAAGCCTACGAGCAGTACTTC	CASSQAYEQYF
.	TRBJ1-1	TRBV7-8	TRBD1	TGTGCCAGCAGCCAAGGACAGGGGGCCAAGTTAACTGAAGCTTTCTTT	CASSQGQGAKLTEAFF
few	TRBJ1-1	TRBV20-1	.	TGCAGTGCTAGAGATTACCCAGGCCAGCGGACTGAAGCTTTCTTT	CSARDYPGQRTEAFF
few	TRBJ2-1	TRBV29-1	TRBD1	TGCAGCGCGGACAGGAACTCCTACAATGAGCAGTTCTTC	CSADRNSYNEQFF
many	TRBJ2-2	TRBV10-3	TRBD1	TGTGCCACCGGGACAGGGCCCGGGGAGCTGTTTTTT	CATGTGPGELFF
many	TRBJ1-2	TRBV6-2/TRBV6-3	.	TGTGCCAGCAGTTACGATGGGACGCTCTATGGCTACACCTTC	CASSYDGTLYGYTF
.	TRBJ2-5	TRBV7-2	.	TGTGCCAGCAGCCCCCGGAAGGGGGATCGGAAGACCCAGTACTTC	CASSPRKGDRKTQYF
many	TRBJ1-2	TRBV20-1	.	TGCAGTGCCGTCACGGGATCATACTATGGCTACACCTTC	CSAVTGSYYGYTF
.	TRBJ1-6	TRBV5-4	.	TGTGCCAGCAGCTTGAAGGGGGTAAATTCACCCCTCCACTTT	CASSLKGVNSPLHF
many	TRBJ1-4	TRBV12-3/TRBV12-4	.	TGTGCCAGCGGCGGACGCCCGGTGGATGAAAAACTGTTTTTT	CASGGRPVDEKLFF
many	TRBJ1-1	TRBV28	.	TGTGCCAGCAGTTCCCCGACAGTGGAAGCTTTCTTT	CASSSPTVEAFF